The rows below give T cell receptor beta chains drawn from one sample of a study of CD8+ T cells in alopecia areata. Repertoires were generated with immunoSEQ multiplex PCR, while TCRdb's copy carries only in-frame clones and drops some. The data hold 150,000 or so clones, with about 87% observed a single time. The source material was CD8+ T cells sorted from blood, sampled at week 0. The receptors were gathered from a human donor with alopecia areata. Both conserved end residues are part of each CDR3. Each record gives: J gene, clone size, V gene, CDR3 protein. Clone size is not always given. Where it is, it says once, few, many or a class for expanded clones.

J gene: TRBJ2-3
clone size: once
V gene: TRBV7-6
CDR3 protein: CASSPKIQGRASIDTQYF

J gene: TRBJ2-3
clone size: NA
V gene: TRBV19
CDR3 protein: CASSIRGDFTDTQYF

J gene: TRBJ2-1
clone size: NA
V gene: TRBV5-6
CDR3 protein: CASSLDAGGRVYNEQFF

J gene: TRBJ2-3
clone size: NA
V gene: TRBV14
CDR3 protein: CASSQMTGPDTQYF

J gene: TRBJ2-1
clone size: NA
V gene: TRBV25-1
CDR3 protein: CASAPGTNNEQFF

J gene: TRBJ2-2
clone size: NA
V gene: TRBV25-1
CDR3 protein: CASSEYQGGELFF

J gene: TRBJ2-5
clone size: once
V gene: TRBV7-2
CDR3 protein: CASSFSGGLLETQYF

J gene: TRBJ1-2
clone size: few
V gene: TRBV29-1
CDR3 protein: CSVEPGDYGYTF

J gene: TRBJ2-3
clone size: NA
V gene: TRBV23-1
CDR3 protein: CASSRGRRGSQVTDTQYF

J gene: TRBJ1-1
clone size: NA
V gene: TRBV30
CDR3 protein: CAWSTLQENTEAFF

J gene: TRBJ2-1
clone size: NA
V gene: TRBV27
CDR3 protein: CASSLISSYNEQFF

J gene: TRBJ2-7
clone size: NA
V gene: TRBV27
CDR3 protein: CASSTSQGSYEQYF

J gene: TRBJ2-3
clone size: once
V gene: TRBV7-9
CDR3 protein: CASEGGSLTDTQYF

J gene: TRBJ2-7
clone size: NA
V gene: TRBV27
CDR3 protein: CASSLAYGIYYEQYF

J gene: TRBJ2-1
clone size: NA
V gene: TRBV11-2
CDR3 protein: CASSPEGAGGLPYNEQFF

J gene: TRBJ2-7
clone size: few
V gene: TRBV7-9
CDR3 protein: CASSPGTGGYEQYF

J gene: TRBJ2-1
clone size: NA
V gene: TRBV29-1
CDR3 protein: CSVGGLSSGSFDEQFF

J gene: TRBJ2-1
clone size: once
V gene: TRBV29-1
CDR3 protein: CSVEGGNSYNEQFF

J gene: TRBJ1-1
clone size: once
V gene: TRBV14
CDR3 protein: CASSQEGVPPEAFF

J gene: TRBJ1-2
clone size: NA
V gene: TRBV2
CDR3 protein: CASIQEDSYTNYGYTF

J gene: TRBJ2-5
clone size: NA
V gene: TRBV21-1
CDR3 protein: CASSKGTSIQETQYF

J gene: TRBJ1-6
clone size: NA
V gene: TRBV2
CDR3 protein: CASTETRTGRNSPLHF

J gene: TRBJ2-2
clone size: NA
V gene: TRBV7-9
CDR3 protein: CASSPVGGRRTGELFF

J gene: TRBJ2-2
clone size: NA
V gene: TRBV2
CDR3 protein: CASTGTLNTGELFF

J gene: TRBJ1-1
clone size: NA
V gene: TRBV5-1
CDR3 protein: CASSSILPGQGMNTEAFF

J gene: TRBJ2-3
clone size: once
V gene: TRBV10-3
CDR3 protein: CAISESIWTDTQYF

J gene: TRBJ2-7
clone size: NA
V gene: TRBV11-3
CDR3 protein: CASSPPSSYEQYF

J gene: TRBJ2-3
clone size: once
V gene: TRBV5-4
CDR3 protein: CASSFTGDGTDTQYF

J gene: TRBJ2-7
clone size: NA
V gene: TRBV28
CDR3 protein: CASSPRSSYEQYF

J gene: TRBJ2-1
clone size: NA
V gene: TRBV5-1
CDR3 protein: CASSLSDTSYVYNEQFF

J gene: TRBJ2-2
clone size: NA
V gene: TRBV5-1
CDR3 protein: CASREENTGELFF

J gene: TRBJ1-1
clone size: NA
V gene: TRBV19
CDR3 protein: CASSIVSTGVTEAFF

J gene: TRBJ2-3
clone size: NA
V gene: TRBV11-3
CDR3 protein: CASSFSSTDTQYF

J gene: TRBJ1-3
clone size: NA
V gene: TRBV5-1
CDR3 protein: CASSLDWDATGNTIYF

J gene: TRBJ2-1
clone size: NA
V gene: TRBV7-9
CDR3 protein: CASSFREQFF

J gene: TRBJ2-1
clone size: once
V gene: TRBV2
CDR3 protein: CASSGRGIGNNEQFF